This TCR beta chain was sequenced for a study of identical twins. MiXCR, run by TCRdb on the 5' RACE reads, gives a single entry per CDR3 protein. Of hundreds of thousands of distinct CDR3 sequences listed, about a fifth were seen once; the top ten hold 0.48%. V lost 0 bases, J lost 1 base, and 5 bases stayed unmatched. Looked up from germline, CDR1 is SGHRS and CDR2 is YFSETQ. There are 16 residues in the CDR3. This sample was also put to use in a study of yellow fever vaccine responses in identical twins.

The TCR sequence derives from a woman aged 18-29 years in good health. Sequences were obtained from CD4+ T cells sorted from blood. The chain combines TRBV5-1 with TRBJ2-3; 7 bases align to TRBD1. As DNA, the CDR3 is TGCGCCAGCAGCTTGGCCACAGGGGAACGCACAGATACGCAGTATTTT. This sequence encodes CASSLATGERTDTQYF.